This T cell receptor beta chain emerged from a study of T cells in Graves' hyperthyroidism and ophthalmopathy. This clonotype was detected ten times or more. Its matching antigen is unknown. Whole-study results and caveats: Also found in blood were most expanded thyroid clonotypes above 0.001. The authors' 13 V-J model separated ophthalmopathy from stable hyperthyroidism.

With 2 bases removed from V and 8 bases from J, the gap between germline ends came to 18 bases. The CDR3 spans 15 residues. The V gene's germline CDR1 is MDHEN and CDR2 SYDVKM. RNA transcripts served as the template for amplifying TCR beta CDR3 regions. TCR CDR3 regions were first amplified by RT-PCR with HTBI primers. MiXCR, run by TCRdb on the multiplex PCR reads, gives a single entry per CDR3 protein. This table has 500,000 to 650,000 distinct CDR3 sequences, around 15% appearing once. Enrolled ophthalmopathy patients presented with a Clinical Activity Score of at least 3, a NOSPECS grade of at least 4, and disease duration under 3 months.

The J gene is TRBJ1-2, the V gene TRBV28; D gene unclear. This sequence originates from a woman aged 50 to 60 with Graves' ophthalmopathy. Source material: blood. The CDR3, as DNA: TGTGCCAGCAGTTTAGTCCTCGACGGGTCTTGGGGCTACACCTTC. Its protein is CASSLVLDGSWGYTF.